This record concerns one T cell receptor (beta chain) sequence. Its antigen is currently not known. One base away there is no much larger clone; base qualities are not given. Trimming costs V 3 bases and J 10 bases, and their ends lie 19 bases apart. Its CDR3 holds 15 amino acids, cysteine through phenylalanine. Of all the DNA, just the CDR3 is kept, 45 bases in frame from base 1. CDR1 and CDR2, looked up from the germline V gene (reference sequence), are LNHNV and YYDKDF. The data were obtained in a study of response to subunit inactivated influenza vaccine listed by TCRdb under 2018. Notes on the research overall: To follow how T cells responded to a trivalent subunit inactivated influenza vaccine, the researchers relied on deep quantitative profiling of the T cell receptor repertoire. What the research found in general, with its limitations: According to the authors, only a limited number of new T cells may be recruited by each seasonal influenza vaccination.

The protocol used for the library was RT-PCR. For sequencing, an Illumina HiSeq 2500 was employed. Starting from the raw public reads, TCRdb applied fastp trimming at Q25, assembled clones with MiXCR and retained in-frame beta chains. When rows share a CDR3 protein, they turn into one entry using the most common DNA and genes. The sample profile shows 700,000 to 900,000 distinct CDR3 sequences; 21% of them were found once. The ten largest make up roughly 10% of the sample. In this chain, TRBV15 is recombined with TRBJ2-1; the D gene is possibly TRBD1, with 7 bases matching. The TCR originated in a man in his forties or fifties who received an inactivated influenza vaccine. Donor details come from another sample of the same person, matched by shared clones. The material was PBMCs from blood, obtained more than 4 days after vaccination. The encoded CDR3 is CATSSQGGPWVEQFF. The nucleotide sequence is given as TGTGCCACCAGCAGCCAGGGGGGCCCTTGGGTGGAGCAGTTCTTC.